Each of the 27 T cell receptor beta chains below was sequenced from the same sample in a study of blood T cell repertoires in COVID-19. The protocol was immunoSEQ multiplex PCR, while the TCRdb copy is restricted to in-frame clones and leaves out a portion. In the table there are 17,000 or so clones, around 73% of which are singletons. Sequencing used peripheral blood. Receptors originate from a man between 60 and 75 years old with active or convalescent COVID-19.

This chain connects TRBV7-9 to TRBJ2-3; TRBD1 is a possible D gene (6 bases). CDR3 size: 15 residues. Trimming pared 5 bases from V and 3 bases from J, leaving 15 bases between. The germline V gene encodes CDR1 SEHNR and CDR2 FQNEAQ (reference sequence). The CDR3 spells CASSRETGLTDTQYF. Written as DNA, the CDR3 is TGTGCCAGCAGCCGGGAAACAGGGTTGACAGATACGCAGTATTTT.

In nucleotides, the CDR3 is TGTGCCAGCAGCCCCACGCTTCGGGGCACTGAAGCTTTCTTT. This gives the protein CASSPTLRGTEAFF. V usage is TRBV5-6 and J usage is TRBJ1-1, with no clear D. V lost 4 bases and J 4 bases, leaving 14 bases between the germline ends. The CDR3 totals 14 residues. CDR1 and CDR2 from the germline V gene are SGHDT and YYEEEE.

The rearrangement uses TRBV15 and TRBJ2-7; the D gene is possibly TRBD2 (6 bases). The germline V and J ends were trimmed by 1 base and 7 bases, with 17 bases remaining between them. Germline V gene lookup returns CDR1 LNHNV and CDR2 YYDKDF (reference sequence). The CDR3 is 15 residues long. Written as DNA, the CDR3 is TGTGCCACCAGCAGAGGGGGAGGTACCTCTGGGGAGCAGTACTTC. Its protein product is CATSRGGGTSGEQYF.

This chain links TRBV11-2 with TRBJ2-7; D might be TRBD2 (5 bases). Trimming left V 5 bases short and J 1 base short, with 15 bases between. The CDR3 contains 15 residues. The germline CDR1 and CDR2 sequences are SGHAT and FQNNGV. CDR3 nucleotides: TGTGCCAGCAGCCCACGGTTGGAGGCTTCCTACGAGCAGTACTTC. Amino acid sequence: CASSPRLEASYEQYF.

The chain couples TRBV2 to TRBJ2-7; 7 bases are shared with TRBD2. The CDR3 runs to 17 residues. Looked up from germline, CDR1 is SNHLY and CDR2 is FYNNEI. V lost 2 bases to trimming and J lost 4 bases; unmatched junction nucleotides: 14. The CDR3 reads CASSEYLSGGGEYEQYF. The CDR3, as DNA: TGTGCCAGCAGTGAATATTTATCTGGCGGGGGAGAATACGAGCAGTACTTC. Full variable domain (outside the CDR3, taken from reference TRBV2 and TRBJ2-7): EPEVTQTPSHQVTQMGQEVILRCVPISNHLYFYWYRQILGQKVEFLVSFYNNEISEKSEIFDDQFSVERPDGSNFTLKIRSTKLEDSAMYFCASSEYLSGGGEYEQYFGPGTRLTVT.

The gene calls are TRBV5-1 and TRBJ2-2; D perhaps matches TRBD2 (5 bases). CDR3 length equals 15 residues. Trimming stripped 4 bases from V and 7 bases from J, with 17 bases between. Germline V gene lookup returns CDR1 SGHRS and CDR2 YFSETQ. DNA for the CDR3: TGCGCCAGCAGCCCGGGAATCGCACGGGACGGGGAGCTGTTTTTT. Encoded protein: CASSPGIARDGELFF.

The V and J genes are TRBV5-4 and TRBJ2-1, with TRBD2 matching over 15 bases. There are 19 residues in the CDR3. Germline trimming cut 3 bases from V and 0 bases from J; bases unmatched to any gene: 7. Germline CDR1 and CDR2: SGHNT and YYREEE (reference sequence). CDR3 loop: CASSSGLAGGLISYNEQFF. The CDR3 bases are TGTGCCAGCAGCTCGGGACTAGCGGGGGGCCTAATCTCCTACAATGAGCAGTTCTTC. Combining the CDR3 with reference TRBV5-4 and TRBJ2-1 gives the whole variable domain ETGVTQSPTHLIKTRGQQVTLRCSSQSGHNTVSWYQQALGQGPQFIFQYYREEENGRGNFPPRFSGLQFPNYSSELNVNALELDDSALYLCASSSGLAGGLISYNEQFFGPGTRLTVL.

The genes are TRBV4-2 and TRBJ2-1, with 14 positions matching TRBD2. Germline CDR1 reads LGHNA; CDR2 reads YNFKEQ. After removal of 4 bases from V and 9 bases from J, the junction contained 5 bases not matched to a gene. This CDR3 is 15 amino acids long. For the CDR3, the DNA is TGTGCCAGCAGCCTTGGGACTAGCGGGAGTACTGAGCAGTTCTTC. It translates to CASSLGTSGSTEQFF.

The genes are TRBV10-2 and TRBJ2-2; 7 bases are shared with TRBD1. This CDR3 comprises 13 residues. Trimming at V came to 7 bases and at J to 4 bases, leaving 3 bases not matched to a gene. Germline V CDR1 and CDR2: WSHSY, SAAADI. CDR3 protein: CASKGQFTGELFF. The CDR3 DNA sequence: TGCGCCAGCAAGGGACAGTTCACCGGGGAGCTGTTTTTT.

CDR3 region: CASSQDPGQNTEAFF. The CDR3 nucleotides are TGTGCCAGCAGCCAAGATCCGGGACAGAACACTGAAGCTTTCTTT. This rearrangement joins TRBV3-1 (or the pseudogene TRBV3-2) to TRBJ1-1, with D possibly TRBD1 on 6 matching bases. Trimming took off 0 bases at V and 1 base at J, with 9 bases between the two ends. The CDR3 runs 15 residues. CDR1 is LGHDT and CDR2 is YNNKEL in the germline V gene (reference sequence).

The chain couples TRBV10-2 to TRBJ2-1; 7 nucleotides agree with TRBD2. Germline-derived CDR1 and CDR2 are WSHSY and SAAADI. J gave up 9 bases and V 2 bases, and 10 bases lay outside the gene matches. The CDR3 spans 15 residues. The CDR3 sequence is CASSERRLASGEQFF. As DNA, the CDR3 is TGCGCCAGCAGTGAGAGGCGACTAGCCTCCGGTGAGCAGTTCTTC.

The chain has TRBV5-1 and TRBJ1-1; TRBD1 aligns across 8 bases. Germline V gene lookup returns CDR1 SGHRS and CDR2 YFSETQ. The CDR3 is 14 residues long. With 4 bases clipped from V and 1 base from J, the junction kept 3 bases outside the gene matches. The DNA of the CDR3 is TGCGCCAGCAGCGGGGGACAGGAGAACACTGAAGCTTTCTTT. Its protein is CASSGGQENTEAFF. The full variable domain, rest sourced from reference TRBV5-1 and TRBJ1-1, is KAGVTQTPRYLIKTRGQQVTLSCSPISGHRSVSWYQQTPGQGLQFLFEYFSETQRNKGNFPGRFSGRQFSNSRSEMNVSTLELGDSALYLCASSGGQENTEAFFGQGTRLTVV.

This clone was counted between two and nine times. J is TRBJ1-5 and V is TRBV6-2 or TRBV6-3; 12 bases align to TRBD1. CDR3 length: 18 amino acids. Germline CDR1 MNHEY, CDR2 SVGEGT. V lost 0 bases, J lost 7 bases, and 10 bases stayed unmatched. Here the CDR3 DNA reads TGTGCCAGCAGTTACTCGAGATCGGGGACAGGGGGCGGCCAGCCCCAGCATTTT. It yields the protein CASSYSRSGTGGGQPQHF.

The chain combines TRBV6-6 with TRBJ1-6; TRBD1 is a possible D gene (5 bases). The CDR3 runs to 14 residues. Germline V CDR1 and CDR2: MNHNY, SVGAGI (reference sequence). Trimming shortened V by 6 bases and J by 6 bases, and 12 bases separated the two germline ends. CDR3 sequence reads: CASSLVGGNSPLHF. In DNA, the CDR3 is TGTGCCAGCAGCCTTGTCGGGGGTAATTCACCCCTCCACTTT.

The chain is built from TRBV19 and TRBJ1-5; D remains ambiguous. The CDR3 has 13 amino acids. V shed 4 bases and J shed 7 bases, with 11 bases lying between them. CDR1 LNHDA and CDR2 SQIVND come from the germline V gene (reference sequence). This chain's CDR3 is CASSTRGVQPQHF. CDR3 DNA: TGTGCCAGTAGTACACGGGGAGTACAGCCCCAGCATTTT.

V usage is TRBV11-2 and J usage is TRBJ2-1; a weak D match, TRBD1 (6 bases). Germline CDR1 and CDR2: SGHAT and FQNNGV. This CDR3 spans 16 amino acids. Trimming removed 0 bases at V and 7 bases at J, with 16 bases between. CDR3 in DNA: TGTGCCAGCAGCTTAGATTTGGCACAGGGAAAGAATGAGCAGTTCTTC. Protein sequence: CASSLDLAQGKNEQFF.

About this clone: Other DNA sequences of this sample code for an identical CDR3. The chain uses TRBV27 and TRBJ1-6; a weak D match, TRBD1 (5 bases). The germline V gene has CDR1 MNHEY and CDR2 SMNVEV (reference sequence). The V end lost 6 bases, the J end lost 6 bases, and 9 bases lay between the germline ends. The CDR3 totals 13 residues. The chain's CDR3 is CASRGQGNSPLHF. CDR3 bases: TGTGCCAGCAGGGGGCAAGGTAATTCACCCCTCCACTTT.

The chain uses TRBV28 and TRBJ1-2, with D maybe TRBD1 (6 bases). CDR1 is MDHEN and CDR2 is SYDVKM in the germline V gene. Deletions cut 11 bases from V and 2 bases from J, with 12 bases between. The CDR3 runs to 12 residues. The CDR3 protein is CASWGRNYGYTF. The CDR3 DNA is TGTGCCTCTTGGGGGCGGAACTATGGCTACACCTTC.

This clone has a handful of counts. The V gene is TRBV7-6, the J gene TRBJ2-1; 8 nucleotides line up with TRBD2. V trimming: 0 bases; J trimming: 5 bases; junction bases outside the gene matches: 3. The CDR3 has 15 residues. CDR1 and CDR2 from the germline V gene are SGHVS and FNYEAQ. The CDR3 region is CASSLAAGAHNEQFF. As DNA, the CDR3 is TGTGCCAGCAGCTTAGCAGCGGGGGCCCACAATGAGCAGTTCTTC.

The V gene is TRBV19, the J gene TRBJ2-5; 15 nucleotides match TRBD2. The V gene's germline CDR1 is LNHDA and CDR2 SQIVND (reference sequence). The CDR3 loop spans 15 amino acids. Trimming took 6 bases from V and 2 from J; bases not matched to a gene: 1. CDR3 loop: CASRGTSGRQETQYF. The CDR3 DNA sequence: TGTGCCAGTAGAGGGACTAGCGGGAGGCAAGAGACCCAGTACTTC.

A single count supports this clone. The rearrangement links TRBV5-1 to TRBJ2-1; 9 nucleotides match TRBD1. Trimming at V came to 4 bases and at J to 2 bases, leaving 4 bases not matched to a gene. The germline gives CDR1 SGHRS, CDR2 YFSETQ. The CDR3 consists of 15 residues. The CDR3 spells CASSVDRGTYNEQFF. CDR3 bases: TGCGCCAGCAGCGTAGACAGGGGGACCTACAATGAGCAGTTCTTC.

The chain couples TRBV10-3 to TRBJ1-6; TRBD1 matches at 10 bases. CDR3 length equals 13 residues. Germline V CDR1 and CDR2: ENHRY, SYGVKD. The trim removed 3 bases at V and 13 bases at J, leaving 3 bases unmatched. This chain's CDR3 is CAISEGTGDPLHF. The CDR3 nucleotides read TGTGCCATCAGTGAAGGGACAGGGGACCCCCTCCACTTT.

V usage is TRBV29-1 and J usage is TRBJ2-7; TRBD2 matches 7 bases. Per the germline V gene, CDR1 is SQVTM and CDR2 is ANQGSEA. The V gene end was trimmed by 6 bases and the J gene end by 6 bases; junction bases not matched to a gene: 14. This CDR3 is 14 amino acids long. The CDR3 loop reads CSVVLLASVAEQYF. The DNA for the CDR3 is TGCAGCGTCGTCCTACTAGCGAGTGTAGCCGAGCAGTACTTC.

The J gene is TRBJ2-3, the V gene TRBV5-1, with 7 bases fitting TRBD2. CDR3 length: 15 amino acids. Germline V CDR1 and CDR2: SGHRS, YFSETQ. V dropped 0 bases and J dropped 6; count of bases not matched to a gene: 7. The CDR3 coding sequence is TGCGCCAGCAGCTTGGCGGGGGGAGGTGATGATACGCAGTATTTT. Amino acid sequence: CASSLAGGGDDTQYF.

The chain has TRBV5-6 and TRBJ2-2, with a weak D call TRBD2 (5 bases). CDR1 and CDR2 (germline): SGHDT, YYEEEE. This CDR3 is built from 11 residues. The germline V and J ends were trimmed by 4 bases and 7 bases, with 5 bases remaining between them. CDR3 in amino acids: CASSRDGELFF. The CDR3 region has the DNA TGTGCCAGCAGCCGGGACGGGGAGCTGTTTTTT.

This chain joins TRBV5-1 and TRBJ2-1; weak D call: TRBD1 (5 bases). Germline V gene data show CDR1 as SGHRS and CDR2 as YFSETQ. The CDR3 consists of 16 residues. V was shortened by 0 bases and J by 2 bases, with 12 bases between the two germline ends. The CDR3 coding sequence is TGCGCCAGCAGCTTGGGGTATGGGGCCGCCTACAATGAGCAGTTCTTC. Protein product: CASSLGYGAAYNEQFF.

The chain uses TRBV6-6 and TRBJ1-1; D remains ambiguous. The V gene's germline CDR1 is MNHNY and CDR2 SVGAGI (reference sequence). Trimming shortened V by 2 bases and J by 7 bases, and 14 bases separated the two germline ends. This CDR3 is 14 amino acids long. CDR3 nucleotides: TGTGCCAGCAGTTACCTATACGGGAGTAATGAAGCTTTCTTT. Translated, it gives CASSYLYGSNEAFF.